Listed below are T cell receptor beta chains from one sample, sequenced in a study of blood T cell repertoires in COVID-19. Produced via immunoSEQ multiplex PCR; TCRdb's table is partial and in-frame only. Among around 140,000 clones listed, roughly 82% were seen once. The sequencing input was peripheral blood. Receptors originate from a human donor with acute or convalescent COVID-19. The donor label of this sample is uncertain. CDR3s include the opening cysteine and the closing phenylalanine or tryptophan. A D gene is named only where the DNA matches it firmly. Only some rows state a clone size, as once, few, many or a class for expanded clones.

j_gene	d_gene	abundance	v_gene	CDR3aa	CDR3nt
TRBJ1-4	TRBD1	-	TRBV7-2	CASSLEGGSTNEKLFF	TGTGCCAGCAGCTTAGAAGGGGGCTCAACTAATGAAAAACTGTTTTTT
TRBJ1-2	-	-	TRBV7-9	CASSLEVLRGYGYTF	TGTGCCAGCAGCTTAGAAGTACTAAGAGGGTATGGCTACACCTTC
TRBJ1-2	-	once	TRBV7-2	CASSFNNYGYTF	TGTGCCAGCAGCTTCAATAACTATGGCTACACCTTC
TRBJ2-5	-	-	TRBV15	CATSTRGGSETQYF	TGTGCCACCAGCACCCGAGGGGGATCGGAGACCCAGTACTTC
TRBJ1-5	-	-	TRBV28	CASSFGMVGNQPQHF	TGTGCCAGCAGTTTCGGTATGGTTGGCAATCAGCCCCAGCATTTT
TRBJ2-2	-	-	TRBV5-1	CASSSQGTGELFF	TGCGCCAGCAGCTCACAGGGAACCGGGGAGCTGTTTTTT
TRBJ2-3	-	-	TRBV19	CASTRSGASTDTQYF	TGTGCCAGTACCCGTAGCGGTGCAAGCACAGATACGCAGTATTTT
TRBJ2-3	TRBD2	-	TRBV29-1	CSSGGTSGADTQYF	TGCAGCTCCGGGGGGACTAGCGGGGCAGATACGCAGTATTTT
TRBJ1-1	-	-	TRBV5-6	CASSLERSRAEGTEAFF	TGTGCCAGCAGCTTGGAGAGGTCGCGGGCTGAGGGTACTGAAGCTTTCTTT
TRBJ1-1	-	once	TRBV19	CASSIDPRGRVNTEAFF	TGTGCCAGTAGTATAGACCCAAGGGGCAGGGTGAACACTGAAGCTTTCTTT